What follows are 24 T cell receptor beta chains derived from one specimen sequenced in a study of control samples from healthy donors and cancer patients. TCRdb keeps only in-frame clones here, not all; method: immunoSEQ multiplex PCR. Among 90,000 to 110,000 clones, just over 90% were seen once, and the ten largest hold roughly 4.5%. Sequences were obtained from blood. The origin of the receptors is a human donor in good health. The donor label of this sample is uncertain.

The rearrangement joins TRBV9 to TRBJ2-5; D remains ambiguous. V lost 0 bases to trimming and J lost 1 base, with 4 bases between them. Germline CDR1 is SGDLS and CDR2 is YYNGEE. The CDR3 extends over 13 amino acids. The CDR3 DNA reads TGTGCCAGCAGCGTAGGGCTCCAAGAGACCCAGTACTTC. Its protein product is CASSVGLQETQYF.

The chain combines TRBV7-2 with TRBJ1-5; D possibly corresponds to TRBD1 (5 bases). CDR1 and CDR2 from the germline V gene are SGHTA and FQGNSA. The CDR3 covers 15 residues. Trimming took off 1 base at V and 6 bases at J, with 13 bases between the two ends. The CDR3 coding sequence is TGTGCCAGCAGCTTAGGGACATTAAAGGGTCAGCCCCAGCATTTT. Translation: CASSLGTLKGQPQHF.

The J gene is TRBJ1-2, the V gene TRBV2; D perhaps matches TRBD1 (5 bases). The germline V gene has CDR1 SNHLY and CDR2 FYNNEI. This CDR3 region has 13 residues. V was shortened by 8 bases and J by 0 bases, with 10 bases between the two germline ends. CDR3 region: CASGKQANYGYTF. Here the CDR3 DNA reads TGTGCCAGCGGGAAACAGGCTAACTATGGCTACACCTTC.

The chain is built from TRBV6-6 and TRBJ1-6; TRBD1 matches at 11 bases. This CDR3 contains 19 residues. V trimming: 6 bases; J trimming: 9 bases; junction bases outside the gene matches: 19. Germline V gene sequence: CDR1 MNHNY, CDR2 SVGAGI (reference sequence). The chain's CDR3 is CASSSTPPGQGGTSSPLHF. DNA of the CDR3: TGTGCCAGCAGCTCGACCCCCCCGGGACAGGGGGGGACTAGTTCACCCCTCCACTTT.

The chain uses TRBV19 and TRBJ2-1; D might be TRBD2 (6 bases). The length of the CDR3 is 16 residues. The germline V gene has CDR1 LNHDA and CDR2 SQIVND (reference sequence). The germline V and J ends were trimmed by 6 bases and 9 bases, with 24 bases remaining between them. The CDR3 region has the DNA TGTGCCAGTAGCCCGACCCCGCCCCCACTAGCTGGTGAGCAGTTCTTC. Translated: CASSPTPPPLAGEQFF.

Notes on this clone: Germline is not matched at one junction end, which may reflect a read error. This chain links TRBV18 with TRBJ1-2; the match to TRBD1 covers 9 bases. CDR3 length: 13 residues. Germline loops: CDR1 KGHSH, CDR2 LQKENI. Here the CDR3 reads CASSPPPRDRVFF. The CDR3 DNA reads TGTGCCAGCTCACCACCTCCGCGGGACAGGGTCTTCTTC.

This clone appeared once. The genes are TRBV7-2 and TRBJ2-2, with TRBD2 matching 8 bases. V was clipped by 5 bases and J by 3 bases; unmatched bases: 5. Looked up from germline, CDR1 is SGHTA and CDR2 is FQGNSA. The length of the CDR3 is 15 residues. The CDR3 is CASSPPGLDTGELFF. The CDR3 bases are TGTGCCAGCAGCCCACCGGGACTAGACACCGGGGAGCTGTTTTTT. Supplemented by reference TRBV7-2 and TRBJ2-2, the full variable domain reads GAGVSQSPSNKVTEKGKDVELRCDPISGHTALYWYRQSLGQGLEFLIYFQGNSAPDKSGLPSDRFSAERTGGSVSTLTIQRTQQEDSAVYLCASSPPGLDTGELFFGEGSRLTVL.

A single count supports this clone. The rearrangement uses TRBV7-6 and TRBJ1-1; D possibly corresponds to TRBD1 (6 bases). The CDR3 sequence is 13 residues long. The V end was cut by 4 bases, the J end by 5 bases, with 11 bases between. Germline V CDR1 and CDR2: SGHVS, FNYEAQ. In DNA form, the CDR3 reads TGTGCCAGCAGCTGGGACACTGGGACTGAAGCTTTCTTT. It specifies CASSWDTGTEAFF.

J is TRBJ2-3 and V is TRBV18; D is uncertain. V lost 1 base to trimming and J lost 5 bases, with 10 bases between them. This CDR3 spans 14 amino acids. Germline V gives CDR1 KGHSH, CDR2 LQKENI. CDR3 in amino acids: CASSPRAREDTQYF. The CDR3 DNA reads as TGTGCCAGCTCACCACGGGCCAGAGAAGATACGCAGTATTTT.

This clone was detected a few times. The chain combines TRBV18 with TRBJ1-5, with 7 bases fitting TRBD1. The CDR3 is 15 residues long. The junction had 3 bases not matched to a gene; V was cut back by 1 base and J by 3 bases. Germline CDR1 and CDR2: KGHSH and LQKENI. CDR3 amino acids: CASSPLGTANQPQHF. CDR3 in DNA: TGTGCCAGCTCACCACTCGGGACAGCCAATCAGCCCCAGCATTTT.

The chain uses TRBV19 and TRBJ1-1, with a tentative D call TRBD1 (6 bases). The germline V gene has CDR1 LNHDA and CDR2 SQIVND (reference sequence). V shed 7 bases and J shed 2 bases, with 11 bases lying between them. The CDR3 totals 13 residues. The CDR3 bases are TGTGCCAGTAAATCGGGGGGCAACACTGAAGCTTTCTTT. This sequence encodes CASKSGGNTEAFF.

The rearrangement uses TRBV6-1 and TRBJ2-2, with unresolved D. The V gene lost 2 bases and the J gene lost 4 bases, with 14 bases spanning the gap. Germline V lookup: CDR1 MNHNS, CDR2 SASEGT. The CDR3 covers 16 residues. Written as DNA, the CDR3 is TGTGCCAGCAGTGAAAGAAGTAATTTGGGCACCGGGGAGCTGTTTTTT. Translated, it gives CASSERSNLGTGELFF.

This sequence joins TRBV6-5 and TRBJ1-3; 9 nucleotides line up with TRBD1. Germline loops: CDR1 MNHEY, CDR2 SVGAGI. There are 14 residues in the CDR3. V lost 11 bases and J lost 4; bases outside the gene matches: 9. Here the CDR3 DNA reads TGTGCCGGAGACAGGGGGGGTACGGGAAACACCATATATTTT. As protein: CAGDRGGTGNTIYF.

The rearrangement joins TRBV19 to TRBJ1-6; D not certain. The CDR3 is 14 residues long. The V end lost 5 bases, the J end lost 0 bases, and 5 bases lay between the germline ends. Germline V lookup: CDR1 LNHDA, CDR2 SQIVND (reference sequence). In DNA, the CDR3 is TGTGCCAGTAGTCCGGGCTCCTATAATTCACCCCTCCACTTT. This encodes CASSPGSYNSPLHF.

The rearrangement joins TRBV12-3 or TRBV12-4 to TRBJ1-5; D not certain. The CDR3 consists of 13 residues. The V gene lost 3 bases and the J gene lost 4 bases, with 7 bases spanning the gap. The CDR3 protein is CASSFGPNQPQHF. The CDR3, as DNA: TGTGCCAGCAGTTTCGGTCCAAATCAGCCCCAGCATTTT.

The rearrangement joins TRBV30 to TRBJ2-5; D might be TRBD1 (6 bases). The CDR3 has 13 residues. V was trimmed by 5 bases and J by 3 bases, leaving 13 bases between them. CDR1 is GTSNPN and CDR2 is SVGIG in the germline V gene (reference sequence). CDR3 residues: CAWGDKGKETQYF. As DNA, the CDR3 is TGTGCCTGGGGGGACAAGGGAAAAGAGACCCAGTACTTC.

Only a few counts were recorded for this clone. The V call is TRBV9, the J call TRBJ2-2, with D unresolved. The CDR3 runs 14 residues. Trimming removed 6 bases at V and 5 bases at J, with 14 bases between. Germline V CDR1 and CDR2: SGDLS, YYNGEE. CDR3 in DNA: TGTGCCAGCACCCTTAACGTGGGGACCGGGGAGCTGTTTTTT. This gives the protein CASTLNVGTGELFF.

The rearrangement links TRBV19 to TRBJ1-4; D call uncertain. V lost 6 bases to trimming and J lost 3 bases, with 14 bases between them. From germline, CDR1 is LNHDA and CDR2 SQIVND (reference sequence). The CDR3 is 15 residues long. CDR3 sequence reads: CASSQEWIANEKLFF. The CDR3 DNA reads TGTGCCAGTAGCCAGGAGTGGATAGCTAATGAAAAACTGTTTTTT.

This chain joins TRBV7-3 and TRBJ2-2; D gene unclear. The V gene's germline CDR1 is SGHTA and CDR2 FQGTGA. V was shortened by 4 bases and J by 2 bases, with 11 bases between the two germline ends. The CDR3 is made up of 15 amino acids. Here the CDR3 DNA reads TGTGCCAGCAGCTCGGGCGTAGCAAACACCGGGGAGCTGTTTTTT. This codes for CASSSGVANTGELFF.

This sequence joins TRBV28 and TRBJ1-2; TRBD1 matches at 8 bases. Germline CDR1 and CDR2: MDHEN and SYDVKM. CDR3 length equals 16 residues. V was clipped by 6 bases and J by 0 bases; unmatched bases: 9. The CDR3 DNA reads as TGTGCCAGCAGAATCCCCGGGACAGGAACTAACTATGGCTACACCTTC. Translation: CASRIPGTGTNYGYTF.

This clone was picked up one time. V gene TRBV18 combines with J gene TRBJ1-1; no firm D call. The CDR3 spans 13 residues. Trimming took 3 bases from V and 0 from J, leaving 5 bases between them. Germline V lookup: CDR1 KGHSH, CDR2 LQKENI. CDR3 DNA: TGTGCCAGCTCACCCAGCATGAACACTGAAGCTTTCTTT. Translating it yields CASSPSMNTEAFF.

The V call is TRBV10-3, the J call TRBJ2-2; a weak D match, TRBD2 (6 bases). Trimming stripped 1 base from V and 4 bases from J, with 13 bases between. CDR1 ENHRY and CDR2 SYGVKD come from the germline V gene. The CDR3 runs to 16 residues. This CDR3 is CAISELQGGSTGELFF. Written as DNA, the CDR3 is TGTGCCATCAGTGAGTTGCAGGGAGGCAGCACCGGGGAGCTGTTTTTT.

CDR3 nucleotide sequence: TGTGCCAGCAGCTCACAACCGGGACAGGGATACGAGCAGTACTTC. Amino acids: CASSSQPGQGYEQYF. This chain joins TRBV5-6 and TRBJ2-7, with 9 bases that match TRBD1. The CDR3 is 15 amino acids. V gave up 3 bases and J gave up 4 bases; unmatched junction bases: 8. Germline V gene sequence: CDR1 SGHDT, CDR2 YYEEEE.

This sequence joins TRBV6-4 and TRBJ1-3; TRBD1 might be the D (6 bases). This CDR3 region has 17 residues. Trimming left V 6 bases short and J 2 bases short, with 20 bases between. Germline CDR1 MRHNA, CDR2 SNTAGT. Here the CDR3 DNA reads TGTGCCAGCAGGAGAAATACCGACAGGTCAGCTGGAAACACCATATATTTT. Translation: CASRRNTDRSAGNTIYF.